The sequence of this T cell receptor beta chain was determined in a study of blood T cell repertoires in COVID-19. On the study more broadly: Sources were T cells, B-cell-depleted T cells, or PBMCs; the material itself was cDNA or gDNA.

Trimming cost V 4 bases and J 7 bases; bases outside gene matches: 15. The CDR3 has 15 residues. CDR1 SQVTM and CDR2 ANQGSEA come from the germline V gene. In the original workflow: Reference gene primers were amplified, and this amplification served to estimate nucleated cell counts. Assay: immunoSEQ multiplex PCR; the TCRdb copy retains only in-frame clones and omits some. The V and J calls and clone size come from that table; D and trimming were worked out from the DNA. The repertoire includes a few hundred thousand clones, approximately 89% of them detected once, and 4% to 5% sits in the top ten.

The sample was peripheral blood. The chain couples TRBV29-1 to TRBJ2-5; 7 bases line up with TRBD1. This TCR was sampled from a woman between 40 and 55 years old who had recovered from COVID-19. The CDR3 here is CSVVTPGQTSRTQYF. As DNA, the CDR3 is TGCAGCGTTGTTACACCGGGACAGACGTCACGGACCCAGTACTTC. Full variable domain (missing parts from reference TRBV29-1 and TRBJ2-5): SAVISQKPSRDICQRGTSLTIQCQVDSQVTMMFWYRQQPGQSLTLIATANQGSEATYESGFVIDKFPISRPNLTFSTLTVSNMSPEDSSIYLCSVVTPGQTSRTQYFGPGTRLLVL.